Below are 26 T cell receptor beta chains sequenced from a single sample in a study of graft-versus-host responses after intestinal transplantation. No antigen has been assigned to these receptors. Assay: immunoSEQ multiplex PCR; the TCRdb copy retains only in-frame clones and omits some. The data contain roughly 89,000 clones, around nine tenths of them singletons. This sample comprised unstimulated CD4+ T cells sorted from spleen or lymph node cells, obtained before intestinal transplant. These receptors originate from a human donor who received an intestinal transplant.

The chain uses TRBV5-1 and TRBJ1-1; 8 positions match TRBD1. CDR3 size: 13 residues. V was clipped by 6 bases and J by 1 base; unmatched bases: 2. CDR1 and CDR2 (germline): SGHRS, YFSETQ. The CDR3 DNA is TGCGCCAGCAAACAGGGGGGGAACACTGAAGCTTTCTTT. Amino acid sequence: CASKQGGNTEAFF. Supplemented by reference TRBV5-1 and TRBJ1-1, the full variable domain reads KAGVTQTPRYLIKTRGQQVTLSCSPISGHRSVSWYQQTPGQGLQFLFEYFSETQRNKGNFPGRFSGRQFSNSRSEMNVSTLELGDSALYLCASKQGGNTEAFFGQGTRLTVV.

This clone has only one observation. V and J are TRBV7-2 and TRBJ2-1; 14 bases are a match to TRBD2. This CDR3 spans 15 amino acids. Germline V gene data show CDR1 as SGHTA and CDR2 as FQGNSA. Trimming took 6 bases from V and 4 from J; bases not matched to a gene: 2. The CDR3 spells CASSRTSGGYNEQFF. CDR3 DNA: TGTGCCAGCAGTCGGACTAGCGGGGGGTACAATGAGCAGTTCTTC.

The chain couples TRBV30 to TRBJ1-2; TRBD1 aligns across 7 bases. Germline V gene data show CDR1 as GTSNPN and CDR2 as SVGIG (reference sequence). V was clipped by 1 base and J by 5 bases; unmatched bases: 1. This CDR3 spans 12 amino acids. CDR3 in amino acids: CAWSGQGYGYTF. In DNA, the CDR3 is TGTGCCTGGAGTGGACAGGGATATGGCTACACCTTC. Full variable domain (missing parts from reference TRBV30 and TRBJ1-2): SQTIHQWPATLVQPVGSPLSLECTVEGTSNPNLYWYRQAAGRGLQLLFYSVGIGQISSEVPQNLSASRPQDRQFILSSKKLLLSDSGFYLCAWSGQGYGYTFGSGTRLTVV.

The chain links TRBV5-4 to TRBJ2-1; D perhaps matches TRBD1 (6 bases). The length of the CDR3 is 16 residues. Germline loops: CDR1 SGHNT, CDR2 YYREEE (reference sequence). The V end lost 4 bases, the J end lost 4 bases, and 18 bases lay between the germline ends. Here the CDR3 DNA reads TGTGCCAGCAGCAGTGACAGGCCCACCTCTTACAATGAGCAGTTCTTC. It yields the protein CASSSDRPTSYNEQFF.

The gene calls are TRBV6-6 and TRBJ2-3, with TRBD1 matching over 9 bases. CDR3 length: 14 amino acids. The V gene's germline CDR1 is MNHNY and CDR2 SVGAGI (reference sequence). The V segment lost 6 bases and the J segment 5 bases; nucleotides outside the gene matches: 6. The CDR3 bases are TGTGCCAGCAGCCGGGGACAGGGAGGAGATACGCAGTATTTT. This encodes CASSRGQGGDTQYF.

For the CDR3, the DNA is TGTGCCAGCAGTTTGGTCAGGCTTACCAATCAGCCCCAGCATTTT. Amino acid sequence: CASSLVRLTNQPQHF. This chain links TRBV28 with TRBJ1-5; the D is unclear. CDR1 is MDHEN and CDR2 is SYDVKM in the germline V gene. This CDR3 is built from 15 residues. V was cut by 3 bases and J by 3 bases, with 12 bases left in between.

V gene TRBV5-4 combines with J gene TRBJ2-5; 7 bases agree with TRBD1. This CDR3 is 13 amino acids long. J was trimmed by 5 bases and V by 3 bases; bases with no gene match: 4. Germline CDR1 reads SGHNT; CDR2 reads YYREEE (reference sequence). DNA of the CDR3: TGTGCCAGCAGCTCGACAGGGTCGGAGACCCAGTACTTC. This sequence encodes CASSSTGSETQYF.

V and J are TRBV6-1 and TRBJ2-6; D is ambiguous. Germline V gene lookup returns CDR1 MNHNS and CDR2 SASEGT. The CDR3 extends over 14 amino acids. Trimming pared 7 bases from V and 4 bases from J, leaving 11 bases between. The CDR3: CASTYSSGANVLTF. In DNA form, the CDR3 reads TGTGCCAGCACTTACAGTTCAGGGGCCAACGTCCTGACTTTC.

The chain uses TRBV2 and TRBJ2-7; 12 positions agree with TRBD2. From germline, CDR1 is SNHLY and CDR2 FYNNEI. This CDR3 region has 14 residues. The J segment lost 7 bases and the V segment lost 2 bases, leaving 3 bases of the junction unmatched. CDR3 sequence: CASSENGLAGEQYF. The CDR3 coding sequence is TGTGCCAGCAGTGAAAACGGACTAGCGGGGGAGCAGTACTTC. The full variable domain, in which reference TRBV2 and TRBJ2-7 provide the parts outside the CDR3, is EPEVTQTPSHQVTQMGQEVILRCVPISNHLYFYWYRQILGQKVEFLVSFYNNEISEKSEIFDDQFSVERPDGSNFTLKIRSTKLEDSAMYFCASSENGLAGEQYFGPGTRLTVT.

The CDR3 coding sequence is TGCGCCAGCAGCCAATGGGCCAAGGGGGCCGATGAGCAGTTCTTC. Translated, it gives CASSQWAKGADEQFF. The chain links TRBV4-1 to TRBJ2-1, with 7 bases that match TRBD1. After removal of 2 bases from V and 8 bases from J, the junction contained 9 bases not matched to a gene. This CDR3 has 15 residues. CDR1 and CDR2 from the germline V gene are MGHRA and YSYEKL.

The V and J genes are TRBV5-4 and TRBJ1-2; 9 nucleotides align to TRBD1. The germline V gene encodes CDR1 SGHNT and CDR2 YYREEE (reference sequence). The CDR3 has 16 residues. V trimming: 0 bases; J trimming: 3 bases; junction bases outside the gene matches: 6. The CDR3 reads CASSLDVTGGYYGYTF. The CDR3, as DNA: TGTGCCAGCAGCTTGGACGTGACAGGGGGATACTATGGCTACACCTTC.

This sequence joins TRBV14 and TRBJ2-1; 7 bases fit TRBD1. Germline CDR1 and CDR2: SGHDN and FVKESK. The CDR3 has 16 residues. Trimming cost V 2 bases and J 3 bases; bases outside gene matches: 7. CDR3 region: CASSQTQGFFYNEQFF. The CDR3 bases are TGTGCCAGCAGCCAAACACAGGGGTTTTTCTACAATGAGCAGTTCTTC.

This chain uses TRBV25-1 with TRBJ2-1, with 7 nucleotides matching TRBD2. From germline, CDR1 is MGHDK and CDR2 SYGVNS. CDR3 length: 16 amino acids. V lost 6 bases to trimming and J lost 4 bases; unmatched junction nucleotides: 12. CDR3 in DNA: TGTGCCAGCAGCCTGAGAAGCGGGAAGGGGTACAATGAGCAGTTCTTC. It encodes CASSLRSGKGYNEQFF.

The rearrangement joins TRBV19 to TRBJ1-3; D perhaps matches TRBD1 (6 bases). This CDR3 contains 13 residues. The germline V and J ends were trimmed by 4 bases and 11 bases, with 15 bases remaining between them. Germline values: CDR1 LNHDA, CDR2 SQIVND (reference sequence). CDR3 coding DNA: TGTGCCAGTAGTACACAGGGAAATGGGGCCATATATTTT. This sequence encodes CASSTQGNGAIYF.

This chain uses TRBV7-2 with TRBJ2-2; no firm D call. Germline V gene data show CDR1 as SGHTA and CDR2 as FQGNSA. This CDR3 is built from 15 residues. Deletions cut 1 base from V and 6 bases from J, with 12 bases between. The CDR3 DNA reads TGTGCCAGCAGCTTAGTGTCTTGGCCGCCCGGGGAGCTGTTTTTT. It yields the protein CASSLVSWPPGELFF.

The genes are TRBV5-1 and TRBJ1-5, with D perhaps matching TRBD1 (6 bases). Deletions cut 7 bases from V and 5 bases from J, with 13 bases between. The CDR3 length is 13 residues. Germline V lookup: CDR1 SGHRS, CDR2 YFSETQ. The CDR3 DNA is TGCGCCAGCGATACAGGGCCCTATCAGCCCCAGCATTTT. Protein sequence: CASDTGPYQPQHF.

This chain joins TRBV19 and TRBJ1-1, with TRBD1 identical over 7 bases. The CDR3 sequence is 15 residues long. Germline CDR1 reads LNHDA; CDR2 reads SQIVND (reference sequence). J was trimmed by 3 bases and V by 6 bases; bases with no gene match: 10. CDR3 loop: CASSQRQGPYTEAFF. CDR3 coding DNA: TGTGCCAGTAGCCAGAGACAGGGACCCTACACTGAAGCTTTCTTT.

The chain carries TRBV4-1 and TRBJ1-1; no reliable D call. Germline V gene data show CDR1 as MGHRA and CDR2 as YSYEKL. CDR3 size: 15 residues. Trimming pared 2 bases from V and 0 bases from J, leaving 10 bases between. CDR3 sequence: CASSQSTSMNTEAFF. The CDR3 coding sequence is TGCGCCAGCAGCCAATCGACATCTATGAACACTGAAGCTTTCTTT.

This clone was picked up a small number of times. The chain recombines TRBV29-1 with TRBJ1-4, with D maybe TRBD1 (5 bases). Deletions cut 5 bases from V and 7 bases from J, with 14 bases between. The CDR3 covers 13 residues. Germline loops: CDR1 SQVTM, CDR2 ANQGSEA. The CDR3 reads CSVQGQASEKLFF. The CDR3 bases are TGCAGCGTTCAGGGCCAGGCGAGTGAAAAACTGTTTTTT.

The CDR3 spells CAISERGGSNEQYF. The CDR3 bases are TGTGCCATCAGTGAGAGGGGGGGCTCAAACGAGCAGTACTTC. The chain couples TRBV10-3 to TRBJ2-7; D might be TRBD2 (7 bases). The CDR3 is made up of 14 amino acids. The V end was cut by 2 bases, the J end by 5 bases, with 13 bases between. Per germline, CDR1 ENHRY and CDR2 SYGVKD.

The chain is built from TRBV7-2 and TRBJ1-4; D might be TRBD1 (5 bases). V lost 1 base and J 5 bases, leaving 5 bases between the germline ends. The germline V gene encodes CDR1 SGHTA and CDR2 FQGNSA. This CDR3 contains 13 residues. The CDR3 nucleotides are TGTGCCAGCAGCTTAGACAGGAATGAAAAACTGTTTTTT. It is translated as CASSLDRNEKLFF.

The chain joins TRBV5-4 to TRBJ1-1; D might be TRBD1 (5 bases). The ends were cut back, 4 bases at V and 0 bases at J, with 16 bases in the middle. The CDR3 contains 16 residues. In germline, CDR1 is SGHNT, CDR2 YYREEE (reference sequence). Written as DNA, the CDR3 is TGTGCCAGCAGCCCTAAACCAGGGTTGGTGAACACTGAAGCTTTCTTT. Its translation: CASSPKPGLVNTEAFF.

The chain recombines TRBV4-2 with TRBJ2-6; 7 nucleotides agree with TRBD2. This CDR3 spans 18 amino acids. Germline CDR1 is LGHNA and CDR2 is YNFKEQ. Germline trimming cut 5 bases from V and 6 bases from J; bases unmatched to any gene: 16. The CDR3 reads CASSFRSLGGISANVLTF. CDR3 coding DNA: TGTGCCAGCAGCTTTCGCAGTCTGGGGGGGATTTCGGCCAACGTCCTGACTTTC.

The chain uses TRBV7-9 and TRBJ2-7; D is perhaps TRBD1 (6 bases). Germline V gene sequence: CDR1 SEHNR, CDR2 FQNEAQ (reference sequence). There are 14 residues in the CDR3. Deletions cut 4 bases from V and 3 bases from J, with 13 bases between. The CDR3 region has the DNA TGTGCCAGCAGCTCTTACCGGGACAACTACGAGCAGTACTTC. It specifies CASSSYRDNYEQYF.

The V gene is TRBV7-9, the J gene TRBJ2-2; 8 bases align to TRBD1. The CDR3 length is 16 residues. CDR1 SEHNR and CDR2 FQNEAQ come from the germline V gene (reference sequence). J lost 1 base, V lost 3 bases, and 4 bases had no gene match. CDR3 nucleotides: TGTGCCAGCAGCTTTCAACAGGGGGGGAACACCGGGGAGCTGTTTTTT. It yields the protein CASSFQQGGNTGELFF.

On this clone itself: In the same sample, other DNA sequences code for this CDR3. The genes are TRBV27 and TRBJ2-5, with TRBD2 matching 11 bases. Germline V gene data show CDR1 as MNHEY and CDR2 as SMNVEV (reference sequence). Trimming removed 6 bases from V and 5 bases from J; junction bases left unmatched: 5. The CDR3 spans 14 residues. The CDR3 spells CASRLAGAGETQYF. The CDR3 nucleotides read TGTGCCAGCAGACTAGCGGGAGCGGGGGAGACCCAGTACTTC.